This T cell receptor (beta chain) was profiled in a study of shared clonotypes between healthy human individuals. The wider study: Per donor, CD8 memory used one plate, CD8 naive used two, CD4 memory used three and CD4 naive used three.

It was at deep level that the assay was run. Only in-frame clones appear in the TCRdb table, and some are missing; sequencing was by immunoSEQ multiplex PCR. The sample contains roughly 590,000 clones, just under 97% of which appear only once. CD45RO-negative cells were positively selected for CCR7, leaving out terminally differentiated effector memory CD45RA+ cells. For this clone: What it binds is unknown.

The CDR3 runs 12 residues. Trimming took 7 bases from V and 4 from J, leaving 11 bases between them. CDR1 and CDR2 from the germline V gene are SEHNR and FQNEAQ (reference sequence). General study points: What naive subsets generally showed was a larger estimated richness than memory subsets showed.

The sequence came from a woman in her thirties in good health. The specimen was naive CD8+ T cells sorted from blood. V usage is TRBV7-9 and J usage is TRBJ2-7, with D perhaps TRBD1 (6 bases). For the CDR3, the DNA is TGTGCCAGCATGGACAGCTCGTACGAGCAGTACTTC. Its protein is CASMDSSYEQYF. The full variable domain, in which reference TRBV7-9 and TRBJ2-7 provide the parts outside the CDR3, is DTGVSQNPRHKITKRGQNVTFRCDPISEHNRLYWYRQTLGQGPEFLTYFQNEAQLEKSRLLSDRFSAERPKGSFSTLEIQRTEQGDSAMYLCASMDSSYEQYFGPGTRLTVT.